A selection of T cell receptor beta chains follows, all from one sample in a study of cytomegalovirus exposure and HLA in healthy donors. Using immunoSEQ multiplex PCR, the repertoire was profiled, and TCRdb retains in-frame clones only, with some absent. Altogether around 230,000 clones are present, about 77% being singletons, with the ten largest covering about 0.47%. Sequenced input: PBMCs. The receptors shown here come from a boy between 10 and 17 years old in good health and CMV-seronegative. Both conserved end residues are part of each CDR3. D genes are given only for firm matches. Size tells how often a clone was seen (once, few, many) or the class of an expanded clone, and some rows leave it out.

TRBD1	TRBJ2-3	.	TRBV5-6	CASSPLTRGTDTQYF	TGTGCCAGCAGCCCCCTTACCAGGGGGACAGATACGCAGTATTTT
.	TRBJ1-1	few	TRBV11-2	CASSLARTEAFF	TGTGCCAGCAGCTTAGCCAGGACTGAAGCTTTCTTT
.	TRBJ2-3	.	TRBV11-2	CASSLLGHTDTQYF	TGTGCCAGCAGCTTACTGGGGCACACAGATACGCAGTATTTT
.	TRBJ1-1	.	TRBV15	CATSRDLPTEAFF	TGTGCCACCAGCAGAGACCTTCCCACTGAAGCTTTCTTT
.	TRBJ1-1	.	TRBV18	CASSPLDSGNTEAFF	TGTGCCAGCTCACCACTGGATTCAGGGAACACTGAAGCTTTCTTT
.	TRBJ1-2	.	TRBV6-5	CASSRTWGEYGYTF	TGTGCCAGCAGTAGAACCTGGGGAGAGTATGGCTACACCTTC
TRBD1	TRBJ2-1	once	TRBV5-1	CASSLAEGQGVGEQFF	TGCGCCAGCAGCTTGGCCGAAGGACAGGGAGTAGGTGAGCAGTTCTTC
TRBD1	TRBJ1-5	.	TRBV2	CASSGQDRGNQPQHF	TGTGCCAGCAGTGGGCAGGACAGGGGGAATCAGCCCCAGCATTTT
.	TRBJ1-6	.	TRBV13	CASSSPITGSSYNSPLHF	TGTGCCAGCAGCTCGCCTATCACCGGGAGCTCCTATAATTCACCCCTCCACTTT
TRBD1	TRBJ2-7	.	TRBV6-6	CASIRDSSYEQYF	TGTGCCAGCATTAGGGACAGCTCCTACGAGCAGTACTTC
TRBD2	TRBJ2-3	.	TRBV6-1	CASSESPAGVGTDTQYF	TGTGCCAGCAGTGAATCCCCAGCGGGAGTGGGAACAGATACGCAGTATTTT
.	TRBJ1-4	once	TRBV29-1	CSVPDRGKREKLFF	TGCAGCGTCCCGGACCGGGGAAAACGGGAAAAACTGTTTTTT
TRBD2	TRBJ2-1	.	TRBV7-9	CASRTRREGRLKNNEQFF	TGTGCCAGCCGCACAAGGAGGGAGGGTCGCTTAAAGAACAATGAGCAGTTCTTC
TRBD1	TRBJ2-7	once	TRBV7-2	CASSLTGQGLYEQYF	TGTGCCAGCAGCTTAACGGGACAGGGGTTGTACGAGCAGTACTTC
.	TRBJ2-7	.	TRBV11-2	CASSPPQYEQYF	TGTGCCAGCAGCCCCCCACAGTACGAGCAGTACTTC
TRBD1	TRBJ1-6	few	TRBV27	CASSAPGQGAEGGNSPLHF	TGTGCCAGCAGTGCCCCGGGACAGGGGGCGGAAGGGGGAAATTCACCCCTCCACTTT
TRBD2	TRBJ2-1	once	TRBV30	CAWTSSGGTYNEQFF	TGTGCCTGGACCTCTAGCGGGGGGACCTACAATGAGCAGTTCTTC
.	TRBJ1-4	.	TRBV10-2	CASSESMPSEGPNEKLFF	TGCGCCAGCAGTGAGTCGATGCCATCTGAGGGCCCCAATGAAAAACTGTTTTTT
TRBD2	TRBJ2-2	few	TRBV5-4	CASSLTGGATGELFF	TGTGCCAGCAGCTTGACGGGAGGTGCCACCGGGGAGCTGTTTTTT
.	TRBJ1-3	.	TRBV4-2	CASSQDMAETGNTIYF	TGTGCCAGCAGCCAAGATATGGCGGAAACTGGAAACACCATATATTTT
TRBD1	TRBJ2-7	once	TRBV29-1	CSVILPGQASSYEQYF	TGCAGCGTTATACTTCCCGGACAGGCTAGCTCCTACGAGCAGTACTTC
.	TRBJ1-2	.	TRBV2	CASRFTPETWDGYTF	TGTGCCAGCAGATTTACACCGGAGACGTGGGATGGCTACACCTTC
.	TRBJ2-7	once	TRBV7-2	CASSLGRASISYEQYF	TGTGCCAGCAGCTTAGGGAGGGCTAGCATCTCCTACGAGCAGTACTTC
.	TRBJ1-1	once	TRBV7-9	CSSSLAGLGTEAFF	TGTTCCAGCAGCTTAGCGGGACTGGGAACTGAAGCTTTCTTT
TRBD1	TRBJ1-6	once	TRBV11-2	CASSSGTGWDSPLHF	TGTGCCAGCAGCTCCGGGACAGGGTGGGATTCACCCCTCCACTTT
.	TRBJ2-5	.	TRBV4-2	CASSQDPFGGREETQYF	TGTGCCAGCAGCCAAGATCCTTTCGGGGGGCGCGAAGAGACCCAGTACTTC
.	TRBJ1-5	few	TRBV30	CAWSPPQDGGREAQHF	TGTGCCTGGAGTCCCCCACAGGACGGTGGTCGTGAGGCCCAGCATTTT
TRBD1	TRBJ2-1	.	TRBV15	CATSRVDRVNEQFF	TGTGCCACCAGCAGAGTCGACAGGGTAAATGAGCAGTTCTTC